This paragraph reports one TCR beta chain. The data derive from a study of blood T cell repertoires in COVID-19. About the study: Researchers got acute and convalescent COVID-19 samples from the United States, Italy and Spain. T cells, B-cell-depleted T cells, or PBMCs supplied cDNA or gDNA.

Germline V gene lookup returns CDR1 LGHDT and CDR2 YNNKEL (reference sequence). Trimming removed 3 bases from V and 2 bases from J, with 10 bases in between. The CDR3 totals 14 residues. Data came from immunoSEQ multiplex PCR; TCRdb stores just in-frame clones and leaves some out. The table has some 70,000 clones, about nine tenths seen once. The gene calls are TRBV3-1 (or the pseudogene TRBV3-2) and TRBJ1-1; a possible D gene is TRBD1 (5 bases). This receptor was identified in a woman in her sixties with COVID-19, enrolled during active disease. Sequencing input: peripheral blood. The CDR3 region has the DNA TGTGCCAGCAGCCACAGGGTAGGCAACACTGAAGCTTTCTTT. Protein sequence: CASSHRVGNTEAFF.